The rows below give T cell receptor beta chains drawn from one sample of a study of CD8 T cells in Susac syndrome. One entry per CDR3 protein, called by TCRdb with MiXCR from the immunoSEQ multiplex PCR reads. The sample lists 100,000 to 150,000 distinct CDR3 sequences; about 95% were seen once. Sequenced: CD8+ T cells from PBMCs. These receptors originate from a human donor with Susac syndrome. Both conserved end residues are part of each CDR3. The order of the fields is CDR3 protein, CDR3 DNA, J gene, D gene, V gene, clone size. The D gene is left open where the match is weak. Size tells how often a clone was seen (once, few, many) or the class of an expanded clone, and some rows leave it out.

CDR3: CASSRLATQETQYF
DNA: TGTGCCAGTAGTAGACTAGCGACCCAAGAGACCCAGTACTTC
J: TRBJ2-5
D: TRBD2
V: TRBV19
size: NA

CDR3: CASSPEPAGTHEGGQFF
DNA: TGCGCCAGCAGCCCCGAGCCTGCGGGGACCCATGAGGGGGGGCAGTTCTTC
J: TRBJ2-1
D: NA
V: TRBV4-3
size: NA

CDR3: CATSSLVDQGVEQYF
DNA: TGTGCCACCAGCAGCCTAGTGGACCAAGGTGTCGAGCAGTACTTC
J: TRBJ2-7
D: NA
V: TRBV15
size: NA

CDR3: CASSYPRRGTVRSSNQPQHF
DNA: TGTGCCAGCAGCTACCCGCGCAGGGGCACCGTTCGGAGTAGCAATCAGCCCCAGCATTTT
J: TRBJ1-5
D: NA
V: TRBV28
size: NA

CDR3: CASSLRIEMNTEAFF
DNA: TGTGCCAGCAGTTTAAGGATAGAAATGAACACTGAAGCTTTCTTT
J: TRBJ1-1
D: NA
V: TRBV12-3/TRBV12-4
size: NA

CDR3: CATSSTFNYGYTF
DNA: TGTGCCACCAGCAGTACGTTTAACTATGGCTACACCTTC
J: TRBJ1-2
D: NA
V: TRBV15
size: NA

CDR3: CASSKNTINYNEQFF
DNA: TGTGCCAGCAGCAAAAACACAATCAACTACAATGAGCAGTTCTTC
J: TRBJ2-1
D: NA
V: TRBV21-1
size: NA

CDR3: CASSYPGPDSYNEQFF
DNA: TGTGCCAGCAGTTACCCGGGACCGGACTCCTACAATGAGCAGTTCTTC
J: TRBJ2-1
D: NA
V: TRBV6-5
size: NA

CDR3: CSAPTSGYNEQFF
DNA: TGCAGTGCGCCGACTAGCGGGTACAATGAGCAGTTCTTC
J: TRBJ2-1
D: TRBD2
V: TRBV20-1
size: NA

CDR3: CSVAPSGYNEQFF
DNA: TGCAGTGTTGCCCCTAGCGGATACAATGAGCAGTTCTTC
J: TRBJ2-1
D: TRBD2
V: TRBV20-1
size: NA

CDR3: CASSTLREQYF
DNA: TGTGCCAGCAGCACCCTTCGCGAGCAGTACTTC
J: TRBJ2-7
D: NA
V: TRBV5-6
size: NA

CDR3: CASSKDETGHSPLHF
DNA: TGTGCCAGCAGCAAAGATGAGACAGGGCACTCACCCCTCCACTTT
J: TRBJ1-6
D: NA
V: TRBV21-1
size: NA

CDR3: CSATQRSTDTQYF
DNA: TGCAGTGCTACTCAGCGGAGCACAGATACGCAGTATTTT
J: TRBJ2-3
D: NA
V: TRBV20-1
size: NA

CDR3: CACRDRAYYGYTF
DNA: TGTGCCTGCCGGGACAGGGCCTACTATGGCTACACCTTC
J: TRBJ1-2
D: TRBD1
V: TRBV30
size: once

CDR3: CASSRTKPGLTNEKLFF
DNA: TGTGCCAGCAGCCGAACGAAACCGGGACTGACTAATGAAAAACTGTTTTTT
J: TRBJ1-4
D: NA
V: TRBV14
size: NA

CDR3: CASSTDGSGPYEQYF
DNA: TGTGCCAGCAGCACCGACGGGAGCGGTCCCTACGAGCAGTACTTC
J: TRBJ2-7
D: NA
V: TRBV6-2/TRBV6-3
size: NA

CDR3: CAWSVQANEQFF
DNA: TGTGCCTGGAGTGTACAGGCCAATGAGCAGTTCTTC
J: TRBJ2-1
D: NA
V: TRBV30
size: NA

CDR3: CASSLGGVGGANEQFF
DNA: TGTGCCAGCAGCTTAGGGGGTGTCGGGGGGGCGAATGAGCAGTTCTTC
J: TRBJ2-1
D: TRBD2
V: TRBV11-2
size: NA

CDR3: CASSFLERGRVYNEQFF
DNA: TGTGCCAGCAGCTTCTTGGAGCGTGGGAGGGTTTACAATGAGCAGTTCTTC
J: TRBJ2-1
D: TRBD2
V: TRBV5-6
size: NA

CDR3: CASSSAGEETQYF
DNA: TGTGCCAGCAGTTCCGCGGGGGAAGAGACCCAGTACTTC
J: TRBJ2-5
D: TRBD2
V: TRBV6-5
size: NA

CDR3: CASSHLTENTEAFF
DNA: TGCGCCAGCAGCCATCTGACAGAGAACACTGAAGCTTTCTTT
J: TRBJ1-1
D: NA
V: TRBV4-1
size: NA

CDR3: CASSVTTSGGNDEQFF
DNA: TGTGCCAGCAGCGTAACTACTAGCGGGGGGAACGATGAGCAGTTCTTC
J: TRBJ2-1
D: TRBD2
V: TRBV9
size: NA

CDR3: CASTTTGNGYNEQFF
DNA: TGTGCCAGCACAACGACAGGGAATGGGTACAATGAGCAGTTCTTC
J: TRBJ2-1
D: TRBD1
V: TRBV5-4
size: NA

CDR3: CASSYDTDTQYF
DNA: TGCGCCAGCAGCTACGACACAGATACGCAGTATTTT
J: TRBJ2-3
D: NA
V: TRBV5-1
size: NA

CDR3: CASSPVGDGYTF
DNA: TGTGCCAGCAGCCCCGTGGGCGATGGCTACACCTTC
J: TRBJ1-2
D: NA
V: TRBV7-9
size: once

CDR3: CSVAGPNTDTQYF
DNA: TGCAGCGTTGCGGGGCCCAACACAGATACGCAGTATTTT
J: TRBJ2-3
D: NA
V: TRBV29-1
size: NA

CDR3: CASSSPPGPMNTEAFF
DNA: TGTGCCAGCAGTTCCCCACCGGGCCCCATGAACACTGAAGCTTTCTTT
J: TRBJ1-1
D: NA
V: TRBV27
size: NA

CDR3: CASSQGEGFQYF
DNA: TGCGCCAGCAGCCAAGGGGAGGGATTTCAGTACTTC
J: TRBJ2-4
D: TRBD2
V: TRBV4-1
size: NA

CDR3: CASSLLRDPGRDTEAFF
DNA: TGCGCCAGCAGCTTGTTGCGGGACCCCGGAAGGGACACTGAAGCTTTCTTT
J: TRBJ1-1
D: NA
V: TRBV5-1
size: NA

CDR3: CASSLLVNTEAFF
DNA: TGTGCCAGCAGCTTACTGGTCAACACTGAAGCTTTCTTT
J: TRBJ1-1
D: NA
V: TRBV7-9
size: NA

CDR3: CASTPSGSKKFF
DNA: TGTGCCAGCACCCCCAGCGGGAGTAAGAAGTTCTTC
J: TRBJ2-1
D: TRBD2
V: TRBV6-5
size: NA

CDR3: CASTLAGADGYTF
DNA: TGTGCCAGCACCCTCGCAGGGGCCGATGGCTACACCTTC
J: TRBJ1-2
D: NA
V: TRBV9
size: NA

CDR3: CASSLFGDSNQPQHF
DNA: TGTGCCAGCAGTTTATTCGGCGATAGCAATCAGCCCCAGCATTTT
J: TRBJ1-5
D: NA
V: TRBV28
size: NA

CDR3: CASSVGINEQFF
DNA: TGTGCCAGCTCGGTGGGAATCAATGAGCAGTTCTTC
J: TRBJ2-1
D: NA
V: TRBV7-3
size: NA

CDR3: CASSEGTSSYNEQFF
DNA: TGTGCCAGCAGCGAGGGGACTTCCTCCTACAATGAGCAGTTCTTC
J: TRBJ2-1
D: NA
V: TRBV7-2
size: NA

CDR3: CASRQDSASYEQYF
DNA: TGTGCCAGCAGACAGGACAGCGCATCCTACGAGCAGTACTTC
J: TRBJ2-7
D: NA
V: TRBV7-6
size: NA

CDR3: CASTLRRIRNTEAFF
DNA: TGTGCCAGCACCCTAAGGAGGATAAGGAACACTGAAGCTTTCTTT
J: TRBJ1-1
D: NA
V: TRBV12-3/TRBV12-4
size: NA

CDR3: CSARAGAGDTQYF
DNA: TGCAGTGCTAGAGCGGGGGCGGGAGATACGCAGTATTTT
J: TRBJ2-3
D: NA
V: TRBV20-1
size: NA

CDR3: CASSPGKRRAYNEQFF
DNA: TGCGCCAGCAGCCCAGGGAAAAGGCGGGCCTACAATGAGCAGTTCTTC
J: TRBJ2-1
D: NA
V: TRBV4-1
size: few

CDR3: CASSPHGPYTGELFF
DNA: TGTGCCAGCAGCCCCCACGGTCCCTACACCGGGGAGCTGTTTTTT
J: TRBJ2-2
D: NA
V: TRBV7-3
size: NA

CDR3: CASSLGRDSTGELFF
DNA: TGCGCCAGCAGCTTGGGCCGGGACAGTACCGGGGAGCTGTTTTTT
J: TRBJ2-2
D: TRBD1
V: TRBV5-1
size: NA

CDR3: CASSFEWSNQPQHF
DNA: TGTGCCAGCAGTTTTGAATGGAGCAATCAGCCCCAGCATTTT
J: TRBJ1-5
D: NA
V: TRBV12-3/TRBV12-4
size: NA

CDR3: CASSTAGVPPTDTQYF
DNA: TGTGCCAGCAGTACCGCAGGAGTACCACCCACAGATACGCAGTATTTT
J: TRBJ2-3
D: NA
V: TRBV12-3/TRBV12-4
size: NA

CDR3: CASSLWDRGMNTEAFF
DNA: TGTGCCAGCAGTTTATGGGACAGGGGAATGAACACTGAAGCTTTCTTT
J: TRBJ1-1
D: TRBD1
V: TRBV28
size: NA

CDR3: CASGDWGTEAFF
DNA: TGTGCCAGTGGTGATTGGGGGACTGAAGCTTTCTTT
J: TRBJ1-1
D: NA
V: TRBV19
size: NA

CDR3: CASSQGTGYGQPQHF
DNA: TGCGCCAGCAGCCAAGGAACAGGGTACGGGCAGCCCCAGCATTTT
J: TRBJ1-5
D: NA
V: TRBV4-1
size: NA

CDR3: CASRPYRPVESGGYTF
DNA: TGTGCCAGCAGACCTTACAGGCCGGTTGAAAGTGGCGGCTACACCTTC
J: TRBJ1-2
D: NA
V: TRBV6-2/TRBV6-3
size: NA

CDR3: CATSPGRLSYEQYF
DNA: TGTGCCACCAGCCCAGGGCGTCTTTCCTACGAGCAGTACTTC
J: TRBJ2-7
D: NA
V: TRBV15
size: NA

CDR3: CASLGAHTGELFF
DNA: TGTGCCTCCCTGGGAGCGCACACCGGGGAGCTGTTTTTT
J: TRBJ2-2
D: NA
V: TRBV19
size: NA

CDR3: CASSLVGATYTGELFF
DNA: TGTGCCAGCAGCTTAGTTGGGGCGACCTACACCGGGGAGCTGTTTTTT
J: TRBJ2-2
D: NA
V: TRBV7-8
size: NA

CDR3: CATSNQGEETQYF
DNA: TGTGCCACCAGCAACCAGGGAGAGGAGACCCAGTACTTC
J: TRBJ2-5
D: NA
V: TRBV15
size: NA

CDR3: CASSGEGQSYNEQFF
DNA: TGTGCCAGCAGTGGAGAGGGCCAGTCCTACAATGAGCAGTTCTTC
J: TRBJ2-1
D: NA
V: TRBV25-1
size: NA

CDR3: CTSSHLVLEQFF
DNA: TGCACCAGCAGCCACCTAGTTCTTGAGCAGTTCTTC
J: TRBJ2-1
D: NA
V: TRBV1
size: NA